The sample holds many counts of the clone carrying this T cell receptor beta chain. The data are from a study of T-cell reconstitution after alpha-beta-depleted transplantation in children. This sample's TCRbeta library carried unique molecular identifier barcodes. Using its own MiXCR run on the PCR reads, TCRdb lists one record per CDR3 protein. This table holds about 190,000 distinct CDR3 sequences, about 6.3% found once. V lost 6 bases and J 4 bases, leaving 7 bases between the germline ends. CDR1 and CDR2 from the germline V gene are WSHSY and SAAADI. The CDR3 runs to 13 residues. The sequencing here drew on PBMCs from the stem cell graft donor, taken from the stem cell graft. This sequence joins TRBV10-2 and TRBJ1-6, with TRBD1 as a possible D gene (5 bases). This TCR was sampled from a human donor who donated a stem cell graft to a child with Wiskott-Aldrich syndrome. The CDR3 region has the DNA TGCGCCAGCAGGAGACAGTATAATTCACCCCTCCACTTT. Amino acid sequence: CASRRQYNSPLHF.